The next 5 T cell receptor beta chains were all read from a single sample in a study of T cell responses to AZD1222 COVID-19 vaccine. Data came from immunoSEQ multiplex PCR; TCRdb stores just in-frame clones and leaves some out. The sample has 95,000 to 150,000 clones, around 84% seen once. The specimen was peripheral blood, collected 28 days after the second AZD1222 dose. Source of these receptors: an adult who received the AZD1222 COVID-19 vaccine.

In nucleotides, the CDR3 is TGTGCCAGCAGTGAATCGAGGGAGATTGTGTACAATGAGCAGTTCTTC. Translated, it gives CASSESREIVYNEQFF. The chain couples TRBV6-1 to TRBJ2-1, with a tentative D call TRBD2 (5 bases). The CDR3 has 16 amino acids. V gave up 2 bases and J gave up 4 bases, with 15 bases separating them. Germline V gives CDR1 MNHNS, CDR2 SASEGT.

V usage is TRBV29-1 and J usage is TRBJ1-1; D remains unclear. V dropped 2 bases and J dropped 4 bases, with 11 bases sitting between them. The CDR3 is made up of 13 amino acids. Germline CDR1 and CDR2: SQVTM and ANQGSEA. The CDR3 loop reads CSVERGSLTEAFF. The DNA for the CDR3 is TGCAGCGTTGAAAGAGGTTCGCTCACTGAAGCTTTCTTT.

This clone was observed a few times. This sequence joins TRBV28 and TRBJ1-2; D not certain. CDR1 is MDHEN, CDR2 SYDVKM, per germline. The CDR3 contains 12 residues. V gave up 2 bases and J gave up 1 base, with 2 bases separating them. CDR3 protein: CASSLINYGYTF. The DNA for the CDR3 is TGTGCCAGCAGTTTAATTAACTATGGCTACACCTTC.

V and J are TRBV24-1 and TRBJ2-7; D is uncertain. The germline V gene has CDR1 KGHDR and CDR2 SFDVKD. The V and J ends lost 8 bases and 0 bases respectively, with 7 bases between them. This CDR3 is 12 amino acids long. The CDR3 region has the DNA TGTGCCACCAAGGAAAACTCCTACGAGCAGTACTTC. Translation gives CATKENSYEQYF.

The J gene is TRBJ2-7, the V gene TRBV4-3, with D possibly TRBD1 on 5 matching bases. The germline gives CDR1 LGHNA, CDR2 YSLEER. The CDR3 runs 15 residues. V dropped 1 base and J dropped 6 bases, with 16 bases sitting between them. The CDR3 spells CASSQVSRVESEQYF. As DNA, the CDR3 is TGCGCCAGCAGCCAAGTTTCCAGGGTGGAAAGCGAGCAGTACTTC.